The 16 T cell receptor beta chains presented below share a single source sample, sequenced in a study of T cell changes during pregnancy in multiple sclerosis. TCRdb's copy holds only in-frame clones and misses some; the assay was immunoSEQ multiplex PCR. The data show 58,000 or so clones, with around nine tenths seen just once and roughly 2.1% held by the top ten. This specimen was peripheral blood, taken in the first trimester of pregnancy. The receptors shown here come from a female donor in good health, enrolled as a control in a pregnancy study.

The rearrangement joins TRBV27 to TRBJ1-2; 7 positions agree with TRBD1. CDR3 size: 15 residues. Trimming cost V 2 bases and J 3 bases; bases outside gene matches: 6. Per the germline V gene, CDR1 is MNHEY and CDR2 is SMNVEV (reference sequence). CDR3: CASSLDRDVDYGYTF. The CDR3 DNA reads TGTGCCAGCAGTTTAGACAGGGATGTGGACTATGGCTACACCTTC.

The chain couples TRBV6-1 to TRBJ1-4, with 7 bases aligning to TRBD1. V trimming: 7 bases; J trimming: 2 bases; junction bases outside the gene matches: 4. This CDR3 comprises 14 residues. The germline V gene encodes CDR1 MNHNS and CDR2 SASEGT. CDR3 nucleotides: TGTGCCAGCACCGACAGGGACACTAATGAAAAACTGTTTTTT. Protein product: CASTDRDTNEKLFF.

This sequence joins TRBV4-1 and TRBJ1-2; unclear D gene. V lost 0 bases and J lost 8, with 16 bases in between. Germline CDR1 reads MGHRA; CDR2 reads YSYEKL. The CDR3 contains 15 residues. CDR3 amino acids: CASSQESLARDGYTF. Written as DNA, the CDR3 is TGCGCCAGCAGCCAAGAGTCGTTAGCCAGAGACGGCTACACCTTC.

The rearrangement links TRBV6-5 to TRBJ1-1; D is undetermined. Germline V gene lookup returns CDR1 MNHEY and CDR2 SVGAGI. The V end was cut by 2 bases, the J end by 2 bases, with 6 bases between. This CDR3 spans 13 amino acids. CDR3 DNA: TGTGCCAGCAGTTACGGCGGAAACACTGAAGCTTTCTTT. Protein: CASSYGGNTEAFF.

The rearrangement joins TRBV11-2 to TRBJ1-2; TRBD1 matches 9 bases. The CDR3 length is 15 residues. J lost 9 bases, V lost 1 base, and 9 bases had no gene match. Per germline, CDR1 SGHAT and CDR2 FQNNGV. CDR3 nucleotides: TGTGCCAGCAGCTTAGGGGGACAGGGACGGAATAGCTACACCTTC. The encoded protein is CASSLGGQGRNSYTF.

The chain joins TRBV5-4 to TRBJ2-7, with a weak D call TRBD1 (6 bases). The CDR3 has 13 amino acids. The germline V gene has CDR1 SGHNT and CDR2 YYREEE (reference sequence). The V gene lost 4 bases and the J gene lost 3 bases, with 11 bases spanning the gap. Here the CDR3 reads CASSQQDSYEQYF. DNA of the CDR3: TGTGCCAGCAGCCAACAGGACAGCTACGAGCAGTACTTC. Full variable domain (missing parts from reference TRBV5-4 and TRBJ2-7): ETGVTQSPTHLIKTRGQQVTLRCSSQSGHNTVSWYQQALGQGPQFIFQYYREEENGRGNFPPRFSGLQFPNYSSELNVNALELDDSALYLCASSQQDSYEQYFGPGTRLTVT.

The rearrangement uses TRBV10-3 and TRBJ1-1; 9 bases are shared with TRBD1. Trimming took 7 bases from V and 3 from J; bases not matched to a gene: 3. CDR1 and CDR2 (germline): ENHRY, SYGVKD. The CDR3 loop spans 13 amino acids. Here the CDR3 DNA reads TGTGCCATCATGCGGACAGGGGACACTGAAGCTTTCTTT. This sequence encodes CAIMRTGDTEAFF.

The rearrangement links TRBV6-1 to TRBJ2-1, with TRBD2 matching 12 bases. The germline CDR1 and CDR2 sequences are MNHNS and SASEGT. Losses at the gene ends were 6 bases for V and 9 bases for J; bases not matched to a gene: 6. The CDR3 sequence is 14 residues long. The DNA of the CDR3 is TGTGCCAGCAGACTACTAGCGGGAGGAAGTGAGCAGTTCTTC. It translates to CASRLLAGGSEQFF.

The chain carries TRBV28 and TRBJ1-2; 11 positions agree with TRBD1. The CDR3 is 14 residues long. Germline V lookup: CDR1 MDHEN, CDR2 SYDVKM. V trimming: 7 bases; J trimming: 4 bases; junction bases outside the gene matches: 5. The CDR3: CASKGQGASYGYTF. The CDR3 DNA is TGTGCCAGCAAAGGACAGGGGGCGTCCTATGGCTACACCTTC.

The chain joins TRBV11-2 to TRBJ2-1; D remains unclear. Germline V CDR1 and CDR2: SGHAT, FQNNGV. The CDR3 is made up of 15 amino acids. V gave up 7 bases and J gave up 2 bases, with 15 bases separating them. The CDR3 nucleotides read TGTGCCAGCACCCTTGAGAGAATTGCCTACAATGAGCAGTTCTTC. Residues: CASTLERIAYNEQFF.

The chain joins TRBV20-1 to TRBJ1-4; D remains ambiguous. V was cut by 3 bases and J by 6 bases, with 5 bases left in between. Germline V gives CDR1 DFQATT, CDR2 SNEGSKA (reference sequence). The CDR3 runs to 11 residues. CDR3 sequence: CSARAYEKLFF. The CDR3 nucleotides are TGCAGTGCTAGGGCTTATGAAAAACTGTTTTTT.

The rearrangement joins TRBV29-1 to TRBJ2-1; TRBD2 matches 13 bases. CDR3 length: 14 residues. Germline V gene sequence: CDR1 SQVTM, CDR2 ANQGSEA. The V and J ends lost 4 bases and 6 bases, in that order; junction bases with no gene match: 3. In DNA form, the CDR3 reads TGCAGCGTTGGACTAGCGGGAGGACCCAATGAGCAGTTCTTC. It encodes CSVGLAGGPNEQFF.

The chain links TRBV13 to TRBJ1-2; TRBD1 is a possible D gene (5 bases). V was trimmed by 5 bases and J by 8 bases, leaving 21 bases between them. CDR3 length equals 15 residues. Germline V gives CDR1 PRHDT, CDR2 FYEKMQ (reference sequence). CDR3 in amino acids: CASSTRGWGEIGYTF. For the CDR3, the DNA is TGTGCCAGCAGCACTAGGGGCTGGGGGGAGATAGGCTACACCTTC.

The chain uses TRBV6-5 and TRBJ1-2; D remains ambiguous. CDR1 MNHEY and CDR2 SVGAGI come from the germline V gene. CDR3 length: 9 amino acids. V lost 8 bases and J lost 7, with 5 bases in between. The CDR3 DNA is TGTGCCAGCCCCCGTGGCTACACCTTC. This gives the protein CASPRGYTF.

The DNA for the CDR3 is TGTGCCAGTAGTAGGACGACAGGGGGAGAAGGTCAGCCCCAGCATTTT. Amino acid sequence: CASSRTTGGEGQPQHF. The V call is TRBV19, the J call TRBJ1-5; 9 bases map to TRBD1. Germline assignment: CDR1 LNHDA and CDR2 SQIVND (reference sequence). With V trimmed by 4 bases and J by 6 bases, 10 bases remained unmatched. The CDR3 sequence is 16 residues long.

The chain links TRBV7-2 to TRBJ2-1, with 10 bases fitting TRBD1. This CDR3 contains 15 residues. Per the germline V gene, CDR1 is SGHTA and CDR2 is FQGNSA. The V and J ends lost 3 bases and 7 bases, in that order; junction bases with no gene match: 6. The CDR3 is CASSFQTGGVNEQFF. The CDR3 DNA sequence: TGTGCCAGCAGCTTCCAGACAGGGGGCGTAAATGAGCAGTTCTTC.